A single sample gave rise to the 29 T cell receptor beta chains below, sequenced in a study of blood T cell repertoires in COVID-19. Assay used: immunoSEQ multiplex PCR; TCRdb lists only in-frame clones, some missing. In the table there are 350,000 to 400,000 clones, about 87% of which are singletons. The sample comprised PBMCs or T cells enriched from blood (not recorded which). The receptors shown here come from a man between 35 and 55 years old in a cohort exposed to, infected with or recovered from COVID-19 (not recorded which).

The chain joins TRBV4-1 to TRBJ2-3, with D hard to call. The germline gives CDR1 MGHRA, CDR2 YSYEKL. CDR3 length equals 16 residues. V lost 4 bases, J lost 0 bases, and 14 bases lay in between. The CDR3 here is CASSRRLILSTDTQYF. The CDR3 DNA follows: TGCGCCAGCAGCCGGAGACTTATTTTGAGCACAGATACGCAGTATTTT.

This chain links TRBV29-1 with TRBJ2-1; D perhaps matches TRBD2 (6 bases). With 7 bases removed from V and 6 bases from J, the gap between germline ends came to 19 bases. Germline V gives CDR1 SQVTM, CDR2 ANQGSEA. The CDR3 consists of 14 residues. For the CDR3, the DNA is TGCAGCGCCCTGACTCGCGGGATGGGCAATGAGCAGTTCTTC. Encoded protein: CSALTRGMGNEQFF.

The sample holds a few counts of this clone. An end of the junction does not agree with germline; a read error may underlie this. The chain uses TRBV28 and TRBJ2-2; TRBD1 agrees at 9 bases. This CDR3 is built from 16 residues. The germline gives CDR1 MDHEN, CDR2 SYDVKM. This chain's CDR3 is CASSPQGQGNAGELFF. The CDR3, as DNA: TGTGCCAGCAGTCCCCAAGGACAGGGGAACGCCGGGGAGCTGTTTTTT.

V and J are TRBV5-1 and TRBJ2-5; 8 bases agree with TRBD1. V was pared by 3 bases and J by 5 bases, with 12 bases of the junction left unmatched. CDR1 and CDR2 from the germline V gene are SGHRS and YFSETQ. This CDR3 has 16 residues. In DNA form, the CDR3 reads TGCGCCAGCAGCTCCTGGACAGGGTCGGGTTTGGAGACCCAGTACTTC. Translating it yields CASSSWTGSGLETQYF.

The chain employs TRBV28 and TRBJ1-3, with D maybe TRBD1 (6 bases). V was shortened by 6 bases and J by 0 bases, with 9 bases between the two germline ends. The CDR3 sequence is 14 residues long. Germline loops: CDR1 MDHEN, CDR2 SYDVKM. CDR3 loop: CASSLQGSGNTIYF. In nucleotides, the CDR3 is TGTGCCAGCAGCCTACAGGGCTCTGGAAACACCATATATTTT.

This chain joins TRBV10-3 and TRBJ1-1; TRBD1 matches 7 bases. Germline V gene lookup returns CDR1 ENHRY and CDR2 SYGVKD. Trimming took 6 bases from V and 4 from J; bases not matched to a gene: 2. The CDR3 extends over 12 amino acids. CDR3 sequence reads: CAISRTGTEAFF. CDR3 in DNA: TGTGCCATCAGCAGGACAGGCACTGAAGCTTTCTTT.

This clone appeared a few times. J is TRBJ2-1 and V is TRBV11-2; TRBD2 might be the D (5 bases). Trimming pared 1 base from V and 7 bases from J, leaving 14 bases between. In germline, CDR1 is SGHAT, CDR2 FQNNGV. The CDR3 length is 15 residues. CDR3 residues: CASSLAGNYLNEQFF. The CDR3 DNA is TGTGCCAGCAGCTTAGCCGGGAACTATTTGAATGAGCAGTTCTTC.

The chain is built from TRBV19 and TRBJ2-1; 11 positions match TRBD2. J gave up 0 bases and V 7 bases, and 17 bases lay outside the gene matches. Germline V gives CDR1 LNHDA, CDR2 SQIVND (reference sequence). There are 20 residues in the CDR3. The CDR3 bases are TGTGCCAGTATCCCAGGGGGGGCTAGCGGGAGGTTGAGCTCCTACAATGAGCAGTTCTTC. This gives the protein CASIPGGASGRLSSYNEQFF.

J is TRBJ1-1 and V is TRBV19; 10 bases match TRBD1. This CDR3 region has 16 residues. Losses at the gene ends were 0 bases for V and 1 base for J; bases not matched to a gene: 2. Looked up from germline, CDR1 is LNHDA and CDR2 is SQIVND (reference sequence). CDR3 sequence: CASSIETGGPNTEAFF. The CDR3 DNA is TGTGCCAGTAGTATAGAGACAGGGGGCCCGAACACTGAAGCTTTCTTT.

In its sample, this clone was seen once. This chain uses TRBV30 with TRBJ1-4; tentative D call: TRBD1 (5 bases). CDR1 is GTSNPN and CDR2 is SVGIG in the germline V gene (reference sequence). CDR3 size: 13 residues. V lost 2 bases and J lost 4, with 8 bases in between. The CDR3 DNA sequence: TGTGCCTGGAGTCAGGGACTTAATGAAAAACTGTTTTTT. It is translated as CAWSQGLNEKLFF.

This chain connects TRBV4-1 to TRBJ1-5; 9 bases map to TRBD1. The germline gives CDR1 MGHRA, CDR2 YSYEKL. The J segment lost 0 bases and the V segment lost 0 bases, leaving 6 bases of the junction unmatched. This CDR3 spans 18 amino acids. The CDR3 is CASSQEAQGAYSNQPQHF. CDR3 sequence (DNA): TGCGCCAGCAGCCAAGAAGCACAGGGGGCGTATAGCAATCAGCCCCAGCATTTT.

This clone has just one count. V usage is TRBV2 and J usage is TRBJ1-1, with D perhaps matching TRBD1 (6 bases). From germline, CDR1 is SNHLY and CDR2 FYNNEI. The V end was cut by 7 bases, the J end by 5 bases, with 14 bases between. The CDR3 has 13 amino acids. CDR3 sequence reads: CASTLNDRTEAFF. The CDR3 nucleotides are TGTGCCAGCACCCTAAATGACAGGACTGAAGCTTTCTTT.

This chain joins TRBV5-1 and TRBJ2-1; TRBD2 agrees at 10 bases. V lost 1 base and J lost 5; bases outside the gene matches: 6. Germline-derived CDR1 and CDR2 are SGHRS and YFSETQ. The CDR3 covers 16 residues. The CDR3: CASSLFGTSGNNEQFF. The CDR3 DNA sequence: TGCGCCAGCAGCTTGTTTGGTACTAGCGGGAACAATGAGCAGTTCTTC.

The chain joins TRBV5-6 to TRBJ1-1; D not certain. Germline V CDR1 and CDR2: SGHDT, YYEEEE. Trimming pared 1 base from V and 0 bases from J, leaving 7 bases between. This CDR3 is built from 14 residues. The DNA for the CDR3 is TGTGCCAGCAGCTTGACCGGTTTGAACACTGAAGCTTTCTTT. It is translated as CASSLTGLNTEAFF.

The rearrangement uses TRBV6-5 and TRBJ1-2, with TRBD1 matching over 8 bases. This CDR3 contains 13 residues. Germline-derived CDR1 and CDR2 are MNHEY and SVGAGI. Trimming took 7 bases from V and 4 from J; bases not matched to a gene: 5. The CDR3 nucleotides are TGTGCCAGCACCCTAGGGACAGGCTATGGCTACACCTTC. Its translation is CASTLGTGYGYTF.

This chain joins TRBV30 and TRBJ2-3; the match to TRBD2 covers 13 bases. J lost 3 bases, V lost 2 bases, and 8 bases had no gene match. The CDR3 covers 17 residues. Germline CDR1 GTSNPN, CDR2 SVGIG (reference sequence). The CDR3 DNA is TGTGCCTGGAGTATAAAGAGACTAGCGGGAGGAACAGATACGCAGTATTTT. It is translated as CAWSIKRLAGGTDTQYF.

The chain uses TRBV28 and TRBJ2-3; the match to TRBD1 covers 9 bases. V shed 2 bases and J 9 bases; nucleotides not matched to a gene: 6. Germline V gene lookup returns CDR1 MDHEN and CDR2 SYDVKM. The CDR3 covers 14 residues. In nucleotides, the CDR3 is TGTGCCAGCAGTTTAGGACAGGGGACAGGCACGCAGTATTTT. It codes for CASSLGQGTGTQYF.

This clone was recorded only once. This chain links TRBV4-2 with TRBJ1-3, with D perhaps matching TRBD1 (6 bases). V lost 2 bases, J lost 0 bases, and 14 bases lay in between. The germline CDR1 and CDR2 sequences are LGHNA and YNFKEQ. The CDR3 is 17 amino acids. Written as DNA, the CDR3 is TGTGCCAGCAGCCAAACGCAACAGGGACCCTCTGGAAACACCATATATTTT. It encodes CASSQTQQGPSGNTIYF.

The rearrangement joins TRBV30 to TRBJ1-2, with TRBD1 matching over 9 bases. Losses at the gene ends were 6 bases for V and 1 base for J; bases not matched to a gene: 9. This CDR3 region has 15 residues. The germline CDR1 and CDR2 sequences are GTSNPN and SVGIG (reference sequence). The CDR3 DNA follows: TGTGCCTGCCCGTTCCGGGACAGGGATAACTATGGCTACACCTTC. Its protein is CACPFRDRDNYGYTF.

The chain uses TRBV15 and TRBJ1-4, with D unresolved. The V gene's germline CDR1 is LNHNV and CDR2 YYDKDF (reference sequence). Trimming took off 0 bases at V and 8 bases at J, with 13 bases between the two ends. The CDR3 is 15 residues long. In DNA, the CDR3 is TGTGCCACCAGCAGAGAGGGTAGAGCGGTGGAAAAACTGTTTTTT. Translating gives CATSREGRAVEKLFF.

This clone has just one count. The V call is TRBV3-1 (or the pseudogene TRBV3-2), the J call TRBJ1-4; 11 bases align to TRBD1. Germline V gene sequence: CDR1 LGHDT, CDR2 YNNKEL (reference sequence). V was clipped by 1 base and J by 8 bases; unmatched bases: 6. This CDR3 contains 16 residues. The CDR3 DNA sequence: TGTGCCAGCAGCCAAGCCCGGACAGGGGGCGGCGAAAAACTGTTTTTT. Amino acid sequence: CASSQARTGGGEKLFF.

The CDR3 DNA is TGCGCCAGCAGCTTGCTCGGGTCACAAGAGACCCAGTACTTC. It translates to CASSLLGSQETQYF. V usage is TRBV5-1 and J usage is TRBJ2-5; D not certain. CDR1 and CDR2 from the germline V gene are SGHRS and YFSETQ. CDR3 length: 14 residues. The V gene lost 1 base and the J gene lost 2 bases, with 9 bases spanning the gap.

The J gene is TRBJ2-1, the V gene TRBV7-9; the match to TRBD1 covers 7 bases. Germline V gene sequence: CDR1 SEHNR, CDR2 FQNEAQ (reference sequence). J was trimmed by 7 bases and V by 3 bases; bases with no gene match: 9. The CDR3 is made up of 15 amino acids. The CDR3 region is CASSFPQTGLNEQFF. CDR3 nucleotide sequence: TGTGCCAGCAGCTTCCCTCAGACAGGGCTGAATGAGCAGTTCTTC.

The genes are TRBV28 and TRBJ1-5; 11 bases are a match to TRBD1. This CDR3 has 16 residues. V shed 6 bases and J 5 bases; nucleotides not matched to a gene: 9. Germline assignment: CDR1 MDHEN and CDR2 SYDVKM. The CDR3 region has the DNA TGTGCCAGCAGCCTACTGTGGACAGGGGGCCATCAGCCCCAGCATTTT. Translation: CASSLLWTGGHQPQHF.

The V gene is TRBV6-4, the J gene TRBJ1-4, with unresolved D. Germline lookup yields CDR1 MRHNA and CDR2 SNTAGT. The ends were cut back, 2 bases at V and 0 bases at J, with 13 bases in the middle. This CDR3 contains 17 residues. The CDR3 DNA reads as TGTGCCAGCAGTGACGTAGCAGCCTACGCAACTAATGAAAAACTGTTTTTT. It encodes CASSDVAAYATNEKLFF.

The CDR3 DNA is TGTGCCAGCAGCTTAGATTTTCGGACTGAAGCTTTCTTT. Protein sequence: CASSLDFRTEAFF. This rearrangement joins TRBV11-3 to TRBJ1-1; D is unclear. The CDR3 covers 13 residues. Per germline, CDR1 SGHNT and CDR2 YENEEA. V dropped 0 bases and J dropped 5 bases, with 7 bases sitting between them.

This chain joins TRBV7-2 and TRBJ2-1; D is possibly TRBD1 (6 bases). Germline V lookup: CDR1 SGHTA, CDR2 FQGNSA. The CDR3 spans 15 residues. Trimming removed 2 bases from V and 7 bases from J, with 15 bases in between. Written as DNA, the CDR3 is TGTGCCAGCAGCTTACAAAAAGACAGGTGGAATGAGCAGTTCTTC. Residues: CASSLQKDRWNEQFF.

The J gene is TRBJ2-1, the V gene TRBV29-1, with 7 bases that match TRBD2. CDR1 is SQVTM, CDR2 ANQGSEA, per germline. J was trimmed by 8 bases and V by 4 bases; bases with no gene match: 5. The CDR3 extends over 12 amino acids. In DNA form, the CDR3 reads TGCAGCGTTGGGCGGGAGCGCGATGAGCAGTTCTTC. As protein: CSVGRERDEQFF.

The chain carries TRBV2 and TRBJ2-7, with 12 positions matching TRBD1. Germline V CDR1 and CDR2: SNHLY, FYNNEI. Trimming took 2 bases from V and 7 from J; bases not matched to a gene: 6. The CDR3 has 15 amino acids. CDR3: CASSEPGQGAVEQYF. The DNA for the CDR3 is TGTGCCAGCAGTGAACCGGGACAGGGGGCAGTGGAGCAGTACTTC. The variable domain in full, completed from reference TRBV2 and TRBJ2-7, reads EPEVTQTPSHQVTQMGQEVILRCVPISNHLYFYWYRQILGQKVEFLVSFYNNEISEKSEIFDDQFSVERPDGSNFTLKIRSTKLEDSAMYFCASSEPGQGAVEQYFGPGTRLTVT.